This T cell receptor beta chain originates from a study of T-cell memory formation after mild COVID-19. Overall study context: Largely, TCR clusters stayed within a single donor.

TCRdb re-called the 5' RACE reads through MiXCR, storing one row per CDR3 protein. The sample records about 270,000 distinct CDR3 sequences, approximately 16% being singletons. This CDR3 region has 13 residues. The genes are TRBV21-1 and TRBJ1-5; TRBD1, the table's D call, lacks a check against the DNA. TRBV21-1 counts as a pseudogene. This sequence was found in a man between 18 and 29 years old who had mild COVID-19 (a few samples of this study predate the infection). Cell type and time point are not known. Sequenced sample: PBMCs or a T cell subset sorted from them (not recorded which). The CDR3 region is CASRKGGGEPQHF. CDR3 DNA sequence: TGTGCCAGCAGAAAAGGCGGGGGTGAGCCCCAGCATTTT.